This is a list of T cell receptor beta chains from one sample in a study of T-cell reconstitution after alpha-beta-depleted transplantation in children. TCRdb re-derived calls from the PCR reads in MiXCR, one entry per CDR3 protein. The sample yields 80,000 to 95,000 distinct CDR3 sequences, roughly 8% seen once. Sample: PBMCs from the stem cell graft donor, taken from the stem cell graft. Receptors originate from a human donor who donated a stem cell graft to a child with congenital amegakaryocytic thrombocytopenia. Both conserved end residues are part of each CDR3. Each record gives: CDR3 DNA, CDR3 protein, clone size, D gene, V gene, J gene. A D gene is named only where the DNA matches it firmly. Clone size appears in some rows only: once, few, many, or a class for an expanded clone.

CDR3 DNA: TGCAGTGCTAGTGAGACAGGGCCTAACTATGGCTACACCTTC
CDR3 protein: CSASETGPNYGYTF
clone size: many
D gene: TRBD1
V gene: TRBV20-1
J gene: TRBJ1-2

CDR3 DNA: TGTGCCAGCAGCCAAAGCGGTCCGAACACTGAAGCTTTCTTT
CDR3 protein: CASSQSGPNTEAFF
clone size: many
D gene: -
V gene: TRBV4-2
J gene: TRBJ1-1

CDR3 DNA: TGCGCCAGCAGCTCAAACACCGGGGAGGTGTTTTTT
CDR3 protein: CASSSNTGEVFF
clone size: once
D gene: -
V gene: TRBV5-1
J gene: TRBJ2-2

CDR3 DNA: TGTGCCAGCAGCTTAGCGGATCAGACAGATACGCAGTATTTT
CDR3 protein: CASSLADQTDTQYF
clone size: many
D gene: -
V gene: TRBV7-9
J gene: TRBJ2-3

CDR3 DNA: TGCGCCAGCAGCTTGGAACAGGGAGTTTCCTACAATGAGCAGTTCTTC
CDR3 protein: CASSLEQGVSYNEQFF
clone size: many
D gene: -
V gene: TRBV5-1
J gene: TRBJ2-1

CDR3 DNA: TGCAGCGTTGAGGGGAACCCAACTAAGACAGGATACACTGAAGCTTTCTTT
CDR3 protein: CSVEGNPTKTGYTEAFF
clone size: many
D gene: -
V gene: TRBV29-1
J gene: TRBJ1-1

CDR3 DNA: TGTGCCAGCAGCGCCTCTACTAACGATGAAAAACTGTTTTTT
CDR3 protein: CASSASTNDEKLFF
clone size: once
D gene: -
V gene: TRBV4-2
J gene: TRBJ1-4

CDR3 DNA: TGTGCCACCCCCATCTGGACAGGCTCCTACGAGCAGTACTTC
CDR3 protein: CATPIWTGSYEQYF
clone size: many
D gene: TRBD1
V gene: TRBV19
J gene: TRBJ2-7

CDR3 DNA: TGTGCCAGGGGCTTGCGGGGTGCAACTAATGAAAAACTGTTTTTT
CDR3 protein: CARGLRGATNEKLFF
clone size: -
D gene: -
V gene: TRBV5-3
J gene: TRBJ1-4

CDR3 DNA: TGCAGTGCTAGACCAGGGGCCCCGAACACTGAAGCTTTCTTT
CDR3 protein: CSARPGAPNTEAFF
clone size: many
D gene: -
V gene: TRBV20-1
J gene: TRBJ1-1

CDR3 DNA: TGTGCCACCAGTGATTTGCGGAATCCCCAAGAGACCCAGTACTTC
CDR3 protein: CATSDLRNPQETQYF
clone size: many
D gene: -
V gene: TRBV24-1
J gene: TRBJ2-5

CDR3 DNA: TGCGCCAGCAGCCTACTGGGGGGCGGGAGATTCTACAATGAGCAGTTCTTC
CDR3 protein: CASSLLGGGRFYNEQFF
clone size: many
D gene: -
V gene: TRBV5-1
J gene: TRBJ2-1

CDR3 DNA: TGTGCCAGCAGCCAAGCGGGTGGGTTGGGACTTGGACGACTCCCCTACGAGCAGTACTTC
CDR3 protein: CASSQAGGLGLGRLPYEQYF
clone size: few
D gene: -
V gene: TRBV3-1
J gene: TRBJ2-7

CDR3 DNA: TGCAGTGCCCCGAGCACAGATACGCAGTATTTT
CDR3 protein: CSAPSTDTQYF
clone size: many
D gene: -
V gene: TRBV20-1
J gene: TRBJ2-3

CDR3 DNA: TGTGCCAGCAGCAAAGACAGGACAGATTCATTCAATGAGCAGTTCTTC
CDR3 protein: CASSKDRTDSFNEQFF
clone size: many
D gene: -
V gene: TRBV21-1
J gene: TRBJ2-1

CDR3 DNA: TGTGCCAGCAGCTTGGGTGTGGGGACTGAAGCTTTCTTT
CDR3 protein: CASSLGVGTEAFF
clone size: -
D gene: -
V gene: TRBV5-5
J gene: TRBJ1-1

CDR3 DNA: TGTGCCAGCAGGAGTACAGGGTACACCGGGGAGCTGTTTTTT
CDR3 protein: CASRSTGYTGELFF
clone size: many
D gene: -
V gene: TRBV12-3/TRBV12-4
J gene: TRBJ2-2

CDR3 DNA: TGCGCCAGCAGCTTGGAGACTTTCGGAAACACCATATATTTT
CDR3 protein: CASSLETFGNTIYF
clone size: many
D gene: -
V gene: TRBV5-1
J gene: TRBJ1-3

CDR3 DNA: TGTGCCAGCAGTAACGGTGGGGTCAGCAATCAGCCCCAGCATTTT
CDR3 protein: CASSNGGVSNQPQHF
clone size: many
D gene: -
V gene: TRBV28
J gene: TRBJ1-5

CDR3 DNA: TGTGCCAGCAGTTTAGGAGGGTCGAATTCACCCCTCCACTTT
CDR3 protein: CASSLGGSNSPLHF
clone size: many
D gene: -
V gene: TRBV27
J gene: TRBJ1-6

CDR3 DNA: TGTGCCAGCAGGCCAGGGTCAAAGACCCAGTACTTC
CDR3 protein: CASRPGSKTQYF
clone size: many
D gene: -
V gene: TRBV2
J gene: TRBJ2-5

CDR3 DNA: TGCAGCGTTCTACAGGGTGGCAATCAGCCCCAGCATTTT
CDR3 protein: CSVLQGGNQPQHF
clone size: many
D gene: -
V gene: TRBV29-1
J gene: TRBJ1-5

CDR3 DNA: TGCAGTGCTAGTGGACTAGCGGACTCCTACAATGAGCAGTTCTTC
CDR3 protein: CSASGLADSYNEQFF
clone size: medium-sized
D gene: TRBD2
V gene: TRBV20-1
J gene: TRBJ2-1

CDR3 DNA: TGTGCCAGCAGTGGTTCGACAAGGGCACAAGAGACCCAGTACTTC
CDR3 protein: CASSGSTRAQETQYF
clone size: many
D gene: -
V gene: TRBV12-3/TRBV12-4
J gene: TRBJ2-5

CDR3 DNA: TGCGCCAGCAGTGAGTCGGGAGAGACCCAGTACTTC
CDR3 protein: CASSESGETQYF
clone size: many
D gene: -
V gene: TRBV10-2
J gene: TRBJ2-5

CDR3 DNA: TGCAGTGCTAGAGCCGCCGGGGGGTACACTGAAGCTTTCTTT
CDR3 protein: CSARAAGGYTEAFF
clone size: many
D gene: -
V gene: TRBV20-1
J gene: TRBJ1-1

CDR3 DNA: TGTGCCAGCAGCCGCCGGGACAGAGACTACAATGAGCAGTTCTTC
CDR3 protein: CASSRRDRDYNEQFF
clone size: many
D gene: TRBD1
V gene: TRBV7-8
J gene: TRBJ2-1

CDR3 DNA: TGTGCCAGCAGCCCCGGACGGATGAACACTGAAGCTTTCTTT
CDR3 protein: CASSPGRMNTEAFF
clone size: many
D gene: -
V gene: TRBV28
J gene: TRBJ1-1

CDR3 DNA: TGTGCCAGCAGCTTAGAACCCGTCCCGGGAACTAGTAGGTCCTACGAGCAGTACTTC
CDR3 protein: CASSLEPVPGTSRSYEQYF
clone size: many
D gene: -
V gene: TRBV13
J gene: TRBJ2-7

CDR3 DNA: TGTGCCAGCAGCTTAGAGGGGCCCCTTAACTATAATTCACCCCTCCACTTT
CDR3 protein: CASSLEGPLNYNSPLHF
clone size: many
D gene: -
V gene: TRBV7-9
J gene: TRBJ1-6

CDR3 DNA: TGCGCCAGCAGCTTCGAAGCGGGTTACGAGCAGTACTTC
CDR3 protein: CASSFEAGYEQYF
clone size: many
D gene: -
V gene: TRBV5-1
J gene: TRBJ2-7

CDR3 DNA: TGTGCCAGCAGTTTACTTACAGGGGGCGGGTCCTACAATGAGCAGTTCTTC
CDR3 protein: CASSLLTGGGSYNEQFF
clone size: few
D gene: TRBD1
V gene: TRBV28
J gene: TRBJ2-1

CDR3 DNA: TGCAGTGCTAATGGACTAGCGGGAGTCCCAAATGAGCAGTTCTTC
CDR3 protein: CSANGLAGVPNEQFF
clone size: many
D gene: TRBD2
V gene: TRBV20-1
J gene: TRBJ2-1

CDR3 DNA: TGTGCCAGCAGACGGACAGGGGGCTACACTGAAGCTTTCTTT
CDR3 protein: CASRRTGGYTEAFF
clone size: many
D gene: TRBD1
V gene: TRBV12-3/TRBV12-4
J gene: TRBJ1-1

CDR3 DNA: TGTGCCAGCAGCTTAGTCGGCGGGGGCTCCTACGAGCAGTACTTC
CDR3 protein: CASSLVGGGSYEQYF
clone size: many
D gene: TRBD2
V gene: TRBV7-9
J gene: TRBJ2-7

CDR3 DNA: TGCGCCAGCAGATTGGGAATGACTAATGAAAAACTGTTTTTT
CDR3 protein: CASRLGMTNEKLFF
clone size: many
D gene: -
V gene: TRBV5-1
J gene: TRBJ1-4

CDR3 DNA: TGTGCCAGCAGCTTAACGTCACCGAACACTGAAGCTTTCTTT
CDR3 protein: CASSLTSPNTEAFF
clone size: many
D gene: -
V gene: TRBV11-2
J gene: TRBJ1-1

CDR3 DNA: TGTGCCAGCACGGATCCGAGCAATCAGCCCCAGCATTTT
CDR3 protein: CASTDPSNQPQHF
clone size: many
D gene: -
V gene: TRBV6-2/TRBV6-3
J gene: TRBJ1-5

CDR3 DNA: TGTGCCAGCAGCCTAGAGCGAGGGACAGGGGGGAGGAATGAGCAGTTCTTC
CDR3 protein: CASSLERGTGGRNEQFF
clone size: many
D gene: TRBD1
V gene: TRBV7-6
J gene: TRBJ2-1

CDR3 DNA: TGCGCCAGCAGCCCTCTTAGCGGGAGGACCTACAATGAGCAGTTCTTC
CDR3 protein: CASSPLSGRTYNEQFF
clone size: many
D gene: TRBD2
V gene: TRBV5-1
J gene: TRBJ2-1

CDR3 DNA: TGTGCCAGCAGCTTGGATGCAGCGAACACTGAAGCTTTCTTT
CDR3 protein: CASSLDAANTEAFF
clone size: many
D gene: -
V gene: TRBV5-5
J gene: TRBJ1-1

CDR3 DNA: TGTGCCAGCAGCCAAGATGCGACTAGCGGTTGGACAGATACGCAGTATTTT
CDR3 protein: CASSQDATSGWTDTQYF
clone size: many
D gene: TRBD2
V gene: TRBV4-2
J gene: TRBJ2-3

CDR3 DNA: TGTGCCAGCAGCCGGACAGTCAACACTGAAGCTTTCTTT
CDR3 protein: CASSRTVNTEAFF
clone size: many
D gene: -
V gene: TRBV11-3
J gene: TRBJ1-1

CDR3 DNA: TGTGCCAGCAGCCAAGATGGACAAGCGGATTACAATGAGCAGTTCTTC
CDR3 protein: CASSQDGQADYNEQFF
clone size: few
D gene: -
V gene: TRBV4-2
J gene: TRBJ2-1

CDR3 DNA: TGTGCCAGCAGGGCGAGTTACGAGCAGTACTTC
CDR3 protein: CASRASYEQYF
clone size: many
D gene: -
V gene: TRBV6-2/TRBV6-3
J gene: TRBJ2-7

CDR3 DNA: TGTGCCAGCAGCTTTACAGGGATGGGCGCTGAAGCTTTCTTT
CDR3 protein: CASSFTGMGAEAFF
clone size: many
D gene: -
V gene: TRBV7-9
J gene: TRBJ1-1

CDR3 DNA: TGTGCCAGCAGCCTGCCGGGACTAGCGGGCAATGAGCAGTTCTTC
CDR3 protein: CASSLPGLAGNEQFF
clone size: many
D gene: TRBD2
V gene: TRBV28
J gene: TRBJ2-1

CDR3 DNA: TGTGCCAGCAGTGAAGGCGTAGAGACCCAGTACTTC
CDR3 protein: CASSEGVETQYF
clone size: many
D gene: -
V gene: TRBV2
J gene: TRBJ2-5

CDR3 DNA: TGTGCCAGCAGCCAAAACAGGGTAGGAATCACTGAAGCTTTCTTT
CDR3 protein: CASSQNRVGITEAFF
clone size: few
D gene: -
V gene: TRBV14
J gene: TRBJ1-1

CDR3 DNA: TGCGCCAGCAGCTTGGGCCCAGGCAGCTACAATGAGCAGTTCTTC
CDR3 protein: CASSLGPGSYNEQFF
clone size: many
D gene: -
V gene: TRBV5-1
J gene: TRBJ2-1

CDR3 DNA: TGCAGTGCTAGTAGGGGGGCAGATACGCAGTATTTT
CDR3 protein: CSASRGADTQYF
clone size: many
D gene: -
V gene: TRBV20-1
J gene: TRBJ2-3

CDR3 DNA: TGTGCCAGCAGCGGCGGGACAATTTACAATGAGCAGTTCTTC
CDR3 protein: CASSGGTIYNEQFF
clone size: once
D gene: -
V gene: TRBV5-5
J gene: TRBJ2-1

CDR3 DNA: TGCGCCAGCAGCTTAGGGACAGGCGGGAGCTCTGGCTACACCTTC
CDR3 protein: CASSLGTGGSSGYTF
clone size: many
D gene: TRBD1
V gene: TRBV5-1
J gene: TRBJ1-2

CDR3 DNA: TGCAGTGCTAGAGTGGGGGGGAACACCGGGGAGCTGTTTTTT
CDR3 protein: CSARVGGNTGELFF
clone size: many
D gene: -
V gene: TRBV20-1
J gene: TRBJ2-2

CDR3 DNA: TGTGCCAGCAGCTCCGGGACTAGCGGGAGGGCCGGGGAGCTGTTTTTT
CDR3 protein: CASSSGTSGRAGELFF
clone size: many
D gene: TRBD2
V gene: TRBV5-4
J gene: TRBJ2-2